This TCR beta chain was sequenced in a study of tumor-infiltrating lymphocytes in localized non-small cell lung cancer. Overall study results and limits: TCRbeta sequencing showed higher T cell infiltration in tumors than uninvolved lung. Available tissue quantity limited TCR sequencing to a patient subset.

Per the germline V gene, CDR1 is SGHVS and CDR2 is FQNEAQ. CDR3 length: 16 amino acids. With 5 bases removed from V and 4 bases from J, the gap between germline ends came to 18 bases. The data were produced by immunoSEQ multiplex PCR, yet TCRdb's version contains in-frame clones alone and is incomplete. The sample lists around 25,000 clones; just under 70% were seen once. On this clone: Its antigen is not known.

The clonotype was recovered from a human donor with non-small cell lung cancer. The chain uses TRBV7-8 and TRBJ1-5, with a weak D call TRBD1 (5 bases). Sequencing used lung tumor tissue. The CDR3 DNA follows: TGTGCCAGCAGCGCGGGGGGGGTACAGATTAATCAGCCCCAGCATTTT. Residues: CASSAGGVQINQPQHF.